This T cell receptor beta chain was obtained from a study of OX40 agonist ivuxolimab in advanced cancers. Overall study context: Checkpoint inhibitors had been given previously to approximately 40% of patients. Study outcomes and limitations: Among the lowest peripheral clonal expansion occurred in 0.1-3.0 mg/kg partial responders.

This clone came up once. Its antigen remains unidentified. The CDR3 length is 15 residues. From germline, CDR1 is MNHEY and CDR2 SVGAGI. The J segment lost 3 bases and the V segment lost 6 bases, leaving 7 bases of the junction unmatched. Libraries were prepared by immunoSEQ multiplex PCR; TCRdb keeps only in-frame clonotypes and omits some of them. The sample yields 65,000 to 70,000 clones, roughly 73% seen once. This sequence originates from an adult with an advanced solid tumor such as melanoma, head and neck, liver or kidney cancer. The sample here was CD4+ or CD8+ T cells sorted from blood, taken in a trial of the OX40 agonist ivuxolimab. V usage is TRBV6-5 and J usage is TRBJ2-3; 9 positions match TRBD2. CDR3 region: CASRYSGSRTDTQYF. The CDR3 nucleotides are TGTGCCAGCAGGTATAGCGGGAGTCGGACAGATACGCAGTATTTT.